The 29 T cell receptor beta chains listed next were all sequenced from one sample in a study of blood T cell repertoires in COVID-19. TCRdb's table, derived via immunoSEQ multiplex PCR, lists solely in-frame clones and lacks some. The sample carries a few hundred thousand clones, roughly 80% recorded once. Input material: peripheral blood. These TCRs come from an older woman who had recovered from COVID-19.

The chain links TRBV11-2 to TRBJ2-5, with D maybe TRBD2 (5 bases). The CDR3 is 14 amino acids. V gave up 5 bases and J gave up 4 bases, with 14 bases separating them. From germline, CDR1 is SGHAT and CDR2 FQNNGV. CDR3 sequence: CASSLTRATETQYF. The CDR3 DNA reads TGTGCCAGCAGCCTGACGCGGGCAACAGAGACCCAGTACTTC.

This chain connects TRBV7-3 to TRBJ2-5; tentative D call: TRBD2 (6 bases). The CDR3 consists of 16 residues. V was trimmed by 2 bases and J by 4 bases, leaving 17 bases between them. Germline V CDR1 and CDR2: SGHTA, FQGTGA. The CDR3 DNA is TGTGCCAGCAGCTTAGGGCCCCCACTAGCCCCAGAGACCCAGTACTTC. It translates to CASSLGPPLAPETQYF.

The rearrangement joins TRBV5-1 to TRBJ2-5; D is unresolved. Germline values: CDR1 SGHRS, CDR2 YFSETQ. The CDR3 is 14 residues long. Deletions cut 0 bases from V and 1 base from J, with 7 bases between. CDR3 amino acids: CASSLVKPQETQYF. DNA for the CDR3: TGCGCCAGCAGCTTGGTAAAGCCCCAAGAGACCCAGTACTTC.

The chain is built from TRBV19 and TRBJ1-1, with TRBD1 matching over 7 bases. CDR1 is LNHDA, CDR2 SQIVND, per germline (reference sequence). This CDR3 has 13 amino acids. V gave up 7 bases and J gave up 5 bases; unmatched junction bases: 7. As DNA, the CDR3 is TGTGCCAGTACCTCCTCGACAGGGACTGAAGCTTTCTTT. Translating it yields CASTSSTGTEAFF.

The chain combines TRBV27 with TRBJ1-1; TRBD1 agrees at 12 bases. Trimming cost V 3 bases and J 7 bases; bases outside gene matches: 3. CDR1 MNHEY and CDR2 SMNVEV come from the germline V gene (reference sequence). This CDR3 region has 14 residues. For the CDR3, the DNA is TGTGCCAGCAGTTTGGGGACAGGGGGCTTTGAAGCTTTCTTT. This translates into CASSLGTGGFEAFF.

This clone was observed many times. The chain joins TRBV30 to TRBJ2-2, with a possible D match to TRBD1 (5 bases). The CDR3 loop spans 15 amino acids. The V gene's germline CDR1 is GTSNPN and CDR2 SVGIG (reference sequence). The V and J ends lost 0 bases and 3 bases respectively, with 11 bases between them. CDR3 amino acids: CAWSVQARHTGELFF. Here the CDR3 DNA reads TGTGCCTGGAGTGTACAGGCGCGCCACACCGGGGAGCTGTTTTTT.

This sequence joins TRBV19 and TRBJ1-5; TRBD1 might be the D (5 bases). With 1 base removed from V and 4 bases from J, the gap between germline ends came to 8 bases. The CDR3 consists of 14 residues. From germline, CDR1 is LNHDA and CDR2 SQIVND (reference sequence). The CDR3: CASSIGRGNQPQHF. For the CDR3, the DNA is TGTGCCAGTAGTATAGGAAGGGGTAATCAGCCCCAGCATTTT.

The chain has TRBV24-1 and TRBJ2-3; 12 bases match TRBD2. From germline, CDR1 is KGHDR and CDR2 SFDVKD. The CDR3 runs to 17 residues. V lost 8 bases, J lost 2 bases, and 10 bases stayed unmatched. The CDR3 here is CATKDGLAGWLTDTQYF. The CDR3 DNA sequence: TGTGCCACCAAAGACGGACTAGCGGGATGGCTCACAGATACGCAGTATTTT.

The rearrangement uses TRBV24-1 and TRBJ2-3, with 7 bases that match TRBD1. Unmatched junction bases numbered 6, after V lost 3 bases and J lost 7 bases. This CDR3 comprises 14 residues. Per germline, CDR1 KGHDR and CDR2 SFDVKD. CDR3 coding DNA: TGTGCCACCAGTGATCCTAACAGGGGAAATACGCAGTATTTT. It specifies CATSDPNRGNTQYF.

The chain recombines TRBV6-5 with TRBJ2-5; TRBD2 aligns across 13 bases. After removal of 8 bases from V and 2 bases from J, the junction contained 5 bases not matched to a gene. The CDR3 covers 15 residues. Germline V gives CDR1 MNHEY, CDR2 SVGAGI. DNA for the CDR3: TGTGCCAGCCTACTACTAGCGGGGGGGCAAGAGACCCAGTACTTC. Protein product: CASLLLAGGQETQYF.

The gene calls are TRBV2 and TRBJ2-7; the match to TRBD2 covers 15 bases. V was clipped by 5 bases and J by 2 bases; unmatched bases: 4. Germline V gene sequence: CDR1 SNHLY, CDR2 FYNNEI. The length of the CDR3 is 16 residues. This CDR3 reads CASSRTSGGATYEQYF. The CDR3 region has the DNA TGTGCCAGCAGTCGGACTAGCGGGGGGGCCACCTACGAGCAGTACTTC.

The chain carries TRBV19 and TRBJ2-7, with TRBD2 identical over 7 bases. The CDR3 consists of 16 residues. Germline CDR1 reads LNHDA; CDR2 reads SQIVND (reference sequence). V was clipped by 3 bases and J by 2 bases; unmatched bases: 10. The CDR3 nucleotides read TGTGCCAGTAGTATTAGAGTGGCGGGGGAGACCTACGAGCAGTACTTC. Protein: CASSIRVAGETYEQYF. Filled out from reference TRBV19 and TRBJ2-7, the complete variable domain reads DGGITQSPKYLFRKEGQNVTLSCEQNLNHDAMYWYRQDPGQGLRLIYYSQIVNDFQKGDIAEGYSVSREKKESFPLTVTSAQKNPTAFYLCASSIRVAGETYEQYFGPGTRLTVT.

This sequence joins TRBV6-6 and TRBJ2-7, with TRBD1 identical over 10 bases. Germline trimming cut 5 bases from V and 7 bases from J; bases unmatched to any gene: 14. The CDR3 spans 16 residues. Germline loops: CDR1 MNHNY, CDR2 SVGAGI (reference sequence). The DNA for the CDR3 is TGTGCCAGCAGTCCCCTGCCCGGACAGGGGGAACGGGAGCAGTACTTC. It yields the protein CASSPLPGQGEREQYF.

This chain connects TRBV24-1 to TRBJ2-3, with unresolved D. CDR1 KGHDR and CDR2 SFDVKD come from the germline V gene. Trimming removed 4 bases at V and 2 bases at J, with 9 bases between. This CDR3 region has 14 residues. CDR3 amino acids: CATSESGYTDTQYF. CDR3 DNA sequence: TGTGCCACCAGTGAGTCAGGTTACACAGATACGCAGTATTTT.

CDR3 residues: CASSLAPEGLGGYTF. In nucleotides, the CDR3 is TGCGCCAGCAGCCTGGCCCCCGAGGGCCTGGGGGGCTACACCTTC. The J gene is TRBJ1-2, the V gene TRBV5-1; D gene uncertain. Trimming stripped 4 bases from V and 8 bases from J, with 21 bases between. There are 15 residues in the CDR3. Germline V lookup: CDR1 SGHRS, CDR2 YFSETQ.

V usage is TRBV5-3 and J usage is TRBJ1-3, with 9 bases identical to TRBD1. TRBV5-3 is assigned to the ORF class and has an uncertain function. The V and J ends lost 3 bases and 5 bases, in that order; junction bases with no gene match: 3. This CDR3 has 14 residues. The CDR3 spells CARSSGQGRNTIYF. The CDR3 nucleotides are TGTGCCAGAAGCTCCGGACAGGGGCGAAACACCATATATTTT.

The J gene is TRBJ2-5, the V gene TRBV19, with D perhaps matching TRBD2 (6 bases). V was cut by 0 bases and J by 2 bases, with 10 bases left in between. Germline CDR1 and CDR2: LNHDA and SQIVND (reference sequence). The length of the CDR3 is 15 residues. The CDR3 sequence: CASSIEGGAQETQYF. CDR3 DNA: TGTGCCAGTAGTATAGAAGGAGGGGCTCAAGAGACCCAGTACTTC.

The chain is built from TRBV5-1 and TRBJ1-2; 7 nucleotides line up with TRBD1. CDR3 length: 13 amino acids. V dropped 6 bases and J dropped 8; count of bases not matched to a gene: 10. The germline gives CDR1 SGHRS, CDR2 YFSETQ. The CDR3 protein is CASTEGGLPGYTF. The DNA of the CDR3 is TGCGCCAGCACGGAAGGGGGCCTCCCGGGCTACACCTTC.

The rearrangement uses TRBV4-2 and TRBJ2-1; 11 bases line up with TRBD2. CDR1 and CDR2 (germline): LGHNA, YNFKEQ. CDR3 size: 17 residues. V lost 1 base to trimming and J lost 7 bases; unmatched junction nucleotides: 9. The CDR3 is CASSQGSASGGRNEQFF. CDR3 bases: TGTGCCAGCAGCCAAGGATCGGCTAGCGGGGGGCGAAATGAGCAGTTCTTC.

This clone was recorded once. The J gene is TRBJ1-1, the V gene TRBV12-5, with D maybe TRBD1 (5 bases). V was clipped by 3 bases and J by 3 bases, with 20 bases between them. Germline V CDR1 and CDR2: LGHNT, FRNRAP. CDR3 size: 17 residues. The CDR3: CASGFWGRGAGDTEAFF. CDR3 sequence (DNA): TGTGCTAGTGGTTTTTGGGGCCGCGGGGCTGGAGACACTGAAGCTTTCTTT.

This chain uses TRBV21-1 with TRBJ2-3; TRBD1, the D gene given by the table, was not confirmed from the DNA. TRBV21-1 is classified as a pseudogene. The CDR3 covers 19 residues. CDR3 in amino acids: CASSKEPQGRQGGTDTQYF. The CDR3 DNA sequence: TGTGCCAGCAGCAAAGAACCCCAAGGCCGACAGGGGGGCACAGATACGCAGTATTTT.

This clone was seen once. Here the CDR3 DNA reads TGTGCCAGCAGTTTGACTCGATTCATGAACACTGAAGCTTTCTTT. Translation gives CASSLTRFMNTEAFF. The chain links TRBV27 to TRBJ1-1; D gene uncertain. The CDR3 consists of 15 residues. Deletions cut 3 bases from V and 0 bases from J, with 11 bases between. Looked up from germline, CDR1 is MNHEY and CDR2 is SMNVEV (reference sequence).

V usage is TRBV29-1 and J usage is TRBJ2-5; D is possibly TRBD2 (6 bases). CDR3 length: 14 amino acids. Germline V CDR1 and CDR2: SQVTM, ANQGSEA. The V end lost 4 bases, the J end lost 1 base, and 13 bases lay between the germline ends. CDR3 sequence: CSVVGGEFQETQYF. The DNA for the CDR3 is TGCAGCGTTGTAGGAGGGGAATTCCAAGAGACCCAGTACTTC.

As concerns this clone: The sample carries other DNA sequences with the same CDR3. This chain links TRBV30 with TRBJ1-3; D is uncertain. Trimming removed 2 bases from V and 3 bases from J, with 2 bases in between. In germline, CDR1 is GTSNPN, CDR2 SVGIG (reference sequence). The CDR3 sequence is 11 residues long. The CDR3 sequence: CAWSLGNTIYF. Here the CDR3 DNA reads TGTGCCTGGAGTCTTGGAAACACCATATATTTT.

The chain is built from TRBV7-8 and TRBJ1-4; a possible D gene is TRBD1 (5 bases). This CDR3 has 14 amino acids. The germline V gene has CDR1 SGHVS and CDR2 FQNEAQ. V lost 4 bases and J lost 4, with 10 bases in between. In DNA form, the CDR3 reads TGTGCCAGCAGCTCCGTCGGGGGTAATGAAAAACTGTTTTTT. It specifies CASSSVGGNEKLFF.

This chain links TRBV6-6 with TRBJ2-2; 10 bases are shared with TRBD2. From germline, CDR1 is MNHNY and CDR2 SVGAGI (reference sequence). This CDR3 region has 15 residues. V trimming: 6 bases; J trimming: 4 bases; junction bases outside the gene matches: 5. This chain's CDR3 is CASRLLAGATGELFF. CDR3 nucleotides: TGTGCCAGCAGACTTCTAGCGGGGGCCACCGGGGAGCTGTTTTTT.

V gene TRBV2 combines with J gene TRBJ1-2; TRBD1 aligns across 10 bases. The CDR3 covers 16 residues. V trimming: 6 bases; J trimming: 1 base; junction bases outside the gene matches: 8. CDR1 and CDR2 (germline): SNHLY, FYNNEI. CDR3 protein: CASRGTGVGLNYGYTF. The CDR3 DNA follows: TGTGCCAGCAGGGGGACAGGGGTCGGACTTAACTATGGCTACACCTTC.

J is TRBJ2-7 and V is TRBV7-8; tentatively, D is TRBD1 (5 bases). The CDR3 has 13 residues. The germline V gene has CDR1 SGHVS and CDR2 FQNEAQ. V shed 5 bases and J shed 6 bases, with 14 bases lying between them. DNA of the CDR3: TGTGCCAGCAGCCCCATTAAGCAGGGCGAGCAGTACTTC. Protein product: CASSPIKQGEQYF.

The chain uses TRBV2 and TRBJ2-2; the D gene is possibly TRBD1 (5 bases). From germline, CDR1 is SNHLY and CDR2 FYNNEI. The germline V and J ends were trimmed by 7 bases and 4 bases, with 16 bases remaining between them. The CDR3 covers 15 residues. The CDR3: CASKPNRPVTGELFF. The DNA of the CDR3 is TGTGCCAGCAAACCCAACAGGCCGGTCACCGGGGAGCTGTTTTTT.